These T cell receptor beta chains were read from a single sample in a study of technical replicates of blood from a few donors. The table came from immunoSEQ multiplex PCR; TCRdb's copy has only in-frame clones and leaves some out. Among fewer than 95,000 clones listed, roughly 90% were seen once. The sequencing input was T cells isolated from PBMCs. The receptors shown here come from a human donor in good health. Both conserved end residues are part of each CDR3. Fields, in order: J gene, CDR3 length, V gene, D gene, CDR3 protein, CDR3 DNA. A D gene is named only where the DNA matches it firmly.

>TRBJ1-3|14|TRBV10-3|NA
CAIMIQGTGNTIYF
TGTGCCATCATGATCCAGGGGACTGGAAACACCATATATTTT
>TRBJ2-1|16|TRBV19|TRBD2
CASNDLTSASIYEQFF
TGTGCCAGTAATGACTTAACTAGCGCCAGCATCTATGAGCAGTTCTTC
>TRBJ2-1|16|TRBV7-8|TRBD2
CASSPLGGRAMNEQFF
TGTGCCAGCAGCCCCCTGGGGGGGAGGGCAATGAATGAGCAGTTCTTC
>TRBJ2-7|15|TRBV6-1|NA
CASILPNRVGHEQYF
TGTGCCAGCATCCTCCCAAACAGGGTGGGTCACGAGCAGTACTTC
>TRBJ1-1|15|TRBV28|TRBD1
CASSPPDRALRGAFF
TGTGCCAGCAGTCCTCCGGACAGGGCGTTGAGGGGAGCTTTCTTT
>TRBJ2-7|16|TRBV28|NA
CASSTPDSPPNYEQYF
TGTGCCAGCAGTACCCCAGACTCCCCTCCCAACTACGAGCAGTACTTC
>TRBJ1-1|14|TRBV27|NA
CASSFTGGGTEAFF
TGTGCCAGCAGTTTTACGGGGGGAGGCACTGAAGCTTTCTTT
>TRBJ1-3|19|TRBV2|TRBD1
CASRRQGTLPRRSGNTIYF
TGTGCCAGCAGGAGACAGGGTACACTACCCCGCCGCTCTGGAAACACCATATATTTT
>TRBJ2-5|16|TRBV5-1|TRBD2
CASSLLGGGNQETQYF
TGCGCCAGCAGCTTGTTGGGCGGGGGAAACCAAGAGACCCAGTACTTC
>TRBJ1-3|16|TRBV28|NA
CASSPPRQNAGNTIYF
TGTGCCAGCAGTCCCCCAAGACAGAATGCTGGAAACACCATATATTTT
>TRBJ1-2|14|TRBV2|TRBD1
CASSEAGGVYGYTF
TGTGCCAGCAGTGAAGCAGGGGGCGTCTATGGCTACACCTTC